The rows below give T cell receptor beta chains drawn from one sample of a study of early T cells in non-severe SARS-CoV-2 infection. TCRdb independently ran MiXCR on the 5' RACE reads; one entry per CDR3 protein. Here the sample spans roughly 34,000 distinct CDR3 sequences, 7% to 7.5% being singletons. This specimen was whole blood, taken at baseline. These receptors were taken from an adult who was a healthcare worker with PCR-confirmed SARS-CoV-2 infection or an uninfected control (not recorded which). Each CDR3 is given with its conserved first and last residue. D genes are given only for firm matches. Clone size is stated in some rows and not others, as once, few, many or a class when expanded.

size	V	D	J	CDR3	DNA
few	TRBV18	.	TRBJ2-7	CASSRGAQTYEQYF	TGTGCCAGCTCACGTGGGGCCCAGACCTACGAGCAGTACTTC
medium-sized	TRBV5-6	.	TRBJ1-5	CASSVQDQPQHF	TGTGCCAGCAGCGTTCAAGATCAGCCCCAGCATTTT
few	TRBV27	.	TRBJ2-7	CASRLERQRDYEQYF	TGTGCCAGCAGACTAGAGCGGCAGCGAGACTACGAGCAGTACTTC
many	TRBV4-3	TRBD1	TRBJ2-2	CASSRTGGSDTGELFF	TGCGCCAGCAGCCGAACAGGGGGCAGTGACACCGGGGAGCTGTTTTTT
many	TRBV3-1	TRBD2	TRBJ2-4	CASSTTSGKNIQYF	TGTGCCAGCAGCACGACTAGCGGAAAAAACATTCAGTACTTC
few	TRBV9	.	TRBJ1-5	CASSVMSNQPQHF	TGTGCCAGCAGCGTAATGAGCAATCAGCCCCAGCATTTT
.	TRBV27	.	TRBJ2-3	CATPGRGKASTDTEYF	TGTGCCACCCCGGGACGGGGTAAAGCTAGCACAGATACGGAGTATTTT
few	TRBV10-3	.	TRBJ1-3	CAISESGQDSGNTIYF	TGTGCCATCAGTGAGTCAGGGCAGGACTCTGGAAACACCATATATTTT
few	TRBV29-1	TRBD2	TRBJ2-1	CSVGGTRGYNEQFF	TGCAGCGTTGGGGGGACTAGAGGGTACAATGAGCAGTTCTTC
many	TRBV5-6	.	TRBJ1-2	CASSLLDTYGYTF	TGTGCCAGCAGCTTGCTGGACACCTATGGCTACACCTTC
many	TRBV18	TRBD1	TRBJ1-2	CASSSTGTAYGYTF	TGTGCCAGCTCATCTACCGGGACAGCCTATGGCTACACCTTC
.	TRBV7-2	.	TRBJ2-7	CASSPNGAMFATSRRGYEQYF	TGTGCCAGCAGCCCTAATGGGGCTATGTTTGCTACCTCCCGGCGCGGTTACGAGCAGTACTTC
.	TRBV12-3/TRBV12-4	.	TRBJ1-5	CASRDSNQPQHF	TGTGCCAGCAGGGATAGCAATCAGCCCCAGCATTTT
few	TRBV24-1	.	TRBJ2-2	CATSDPGAGANTGELFF	TGTGCCACCAGTGATCCGGGAGCGGGCGCGAACACCGGGGAGCTGTTTTTT
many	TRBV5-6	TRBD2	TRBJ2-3	CASSQAAGPRTDTQYF	TGTGCCAGCAGCCAGGCAGCGGGGCCCCGCACAGATACGCAGTATTTT
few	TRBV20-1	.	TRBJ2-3	CSAMGAVTADTQYF	TGCAGTGCTATGGGGGCGGTGACGGCAGATACGCAGTATTTT
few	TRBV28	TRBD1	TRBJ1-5	CASSSIRGDNQPQHF	TGTGCCAGCAGTTCCATCAGGGGGGATAATCAGCCCCAGCATTTT
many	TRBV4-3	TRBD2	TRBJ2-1	CASSICSGRACNEQFF	TGCGCCAGCAGCATATGTAGCGGGAGGGCCTGTAATGAGCAGTTCTTC
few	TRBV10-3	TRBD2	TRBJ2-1	CAISSSGTSGSVVTEQFF	TGTGCCATCAGCTCTTCCGGGACTAGCGGGAGTGTAGTTACTGAGCAGTTCTTC
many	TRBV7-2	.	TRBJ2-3	CASSLIWTDTQYF	TGTGCCAGCAGCTTAATTTGGACAGATACGCAGTATTTT
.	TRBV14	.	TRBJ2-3	CASSLRADTQYF	TGTGCCAGCAGCCTCAGGGCAGATACGCAGTATTTT
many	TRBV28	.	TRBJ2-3	CATRTDSTDTQYF	TGTGCCACCAGGACAGATAGCACAGATACGCAGTATTTT
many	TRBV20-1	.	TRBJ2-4	CSARDPVTAKNIQYF	TGCAGTGCTAGAGATCCAGTGACGGCCAAAAACATTCAGTACTTC
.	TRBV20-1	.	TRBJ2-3	CSAREERRLNIDTQYF	TGCAGTGCTAGAGAAGAGAGGAGACTAAACATAGATACGCAGTATTTT
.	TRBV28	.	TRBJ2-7	CASSSSSVEQYF	TGTGCCAGCAGTTCATCTAGCGTCGAGCAGTACTTC
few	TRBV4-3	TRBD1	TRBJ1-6	CASSQDLGQGHIPLHF	TGCGCCAGCAGCCAAGATTTAGGACAGGGACACATCCCCCTCCACTTT
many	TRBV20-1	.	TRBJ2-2	CSARELRAGTNTGELFF	TGCAGTGCCCGCGAACTACGGGCGGGCACGAACACCGGGGAGCTGTTTTTT
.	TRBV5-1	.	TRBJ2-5	CASSLDRGQETQYF	TGCGCCAGCAGCTTAGACAGAGGGCAAGAGACCCAGTACTTC
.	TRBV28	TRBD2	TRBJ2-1	CASRTATSGSSYNEQFF	TGTGCCAGCAGGACCGCGACTAGCGGGAGCTCCTACAATGAGCAGTTCTTC
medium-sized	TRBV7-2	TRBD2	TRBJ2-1	CASSRTSYSEQFF	TGTGCCAGCAGCCGGACTAGCTATAGTGAGCAGTTCTTC
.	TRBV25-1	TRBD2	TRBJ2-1	CASSEASGREYEQFF	TGTGCCAGCAGTGAGGCTAGCGGGAGGGAGTATGAGCAGTTCTTC
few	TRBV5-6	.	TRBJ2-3	CASSTNLVRDTQYF	TGTGCCAGCAGCACCAACTTGGTCCGAGATACGCAGTATTTT
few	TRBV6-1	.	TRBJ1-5	CASSATADQPQHF	TGTGCCAGCAGTGCCACAGCAGATCAGCCCCAGCATTTT
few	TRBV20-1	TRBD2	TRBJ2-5	CSARDLLATQETQYF	TGCAGTGCTAGAGACCTACTAGCGACTCAAGAGACCCAGTACTTC
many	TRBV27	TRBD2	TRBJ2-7	CASSRTARGEEQYF	TGTGCCAGCAGCCGGACGGCGCGGGGGGAAGAGCAGTACTTC
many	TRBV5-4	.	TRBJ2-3	CASSPPRGAEGDTQYF	TGTGCCAGCAGCCCGCCCCGGGGGGCGGAAGGAGATACGCAGTATTTT
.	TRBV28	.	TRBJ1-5	CASVVRGSNQPQHF	TGTGCCAGCGTGGTACGAGGGAGCAATCAGCCCCAGCATTTT
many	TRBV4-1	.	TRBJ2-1	CASSQDDGGTYNEQFF	TGCGCCAGCAGCCAAGATGACGGCGGGACGTACAATGAGCAGTTCTTC
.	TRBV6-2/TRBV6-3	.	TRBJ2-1	CASSYAEGEQFF	TGTGCCAGCAGTTACGCGGAGGGAGAGCAGTTCTTC
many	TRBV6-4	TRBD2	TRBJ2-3	CASSVIAGTDTQYF	TGTGCCAGCAGTGTGATAGCGGGGACAGATACGCAGTATTTT
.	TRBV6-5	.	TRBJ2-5	CASSSGEAGTQYF	TGTGCCAGCAGTTCGGGTGAAGCTGGGACCCAGTACTTC
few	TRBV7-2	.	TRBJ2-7	CASSPTVVYEQYF	TGTGCCAGCAGCCCCACGGTCGTGTACGAGCAGTACTTC
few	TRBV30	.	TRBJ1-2	CAWIPLAGSGYTF	TGTGCCTGGATCCCGTTGGCAGGCAGTGGCTACACCTTC
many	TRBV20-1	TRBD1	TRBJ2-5	CSARSGQGIETQYF	TGCAGTGCTAGATCGGGACAGGGGATAGAGACCCAGTACTTC
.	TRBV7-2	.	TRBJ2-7	CASSWGEPYEQYF	TGTGCCAGCAGCTGGGGAGAGCCTTACGAGCAGTACTTC
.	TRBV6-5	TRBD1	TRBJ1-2	CASSYLQGPNYGYTF	TGTGCCAGCAGTTACTTACAGGGGCCTAACTATGGCTACACCTTC
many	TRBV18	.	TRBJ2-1	CASSPLPFGYNEQFF	TGTGCCAGCTCACCGCTCCCTTTTGGGTACAATGAGCAGTTCTTC
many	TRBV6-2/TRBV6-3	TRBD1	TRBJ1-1	CASRDPGQGWPEAFF	TGTGCCAGCAGAGATCCGGGACAGGGGTGGCCTGAAGCTTTCTTT
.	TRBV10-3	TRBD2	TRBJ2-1	CAISESLGEGLYEQFF	TGTGCCATCAGTGAGTCTCTGGGGGAGGGCCTGTATGAGCAGTTCTTC
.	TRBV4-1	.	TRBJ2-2	CASSQVQRGELFF	TGCGCCAGCAGCCAAGTGCAGAGGGGGGAGCTGTTTTTT
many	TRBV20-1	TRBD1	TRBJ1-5	CSASEGTANQPQHF	TGCAGTGCTAGCGAAGGGACAGCGAATCAGCCCCAGCATTTT
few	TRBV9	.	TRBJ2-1	CASSVGHVGDNEQFF	TGTGCCAGCAGCGTCGGGCACGTAGGGGACAATGAGCAGTTCTTC
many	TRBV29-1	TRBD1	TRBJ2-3	CSVARGLGDTQYF	TGCAGCGTTGCCAGGGGGCTTGGAGATACGCAGTATTTT
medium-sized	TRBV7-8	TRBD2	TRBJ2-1	CASSLGLAGVGQFF	TGTGCCAGCAGCCTGGGACTAGCGGGAGTAGGCCAGTTCTTC
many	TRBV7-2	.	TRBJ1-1	CATRRLSEAFF	TGTGCGACCAGACGGCTGAGTGAAGCTTTCTTT
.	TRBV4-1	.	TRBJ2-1	CASSQQFNEQFF	TGCGCCAGCAGCCAACAGTTTAATGAGCAGTTCTTC